This T cell receptor (beta chain) was identified in a study of blood T cell repertoires in COVID-19. About the study: From T cells, B-cell-depleted T cells, or PBMCs came the material, which was cDNA or gDNA.

From germline, CDR1 is MNHEY and CDR2 SMNVEV (reference sequence). V was cut by 0 bases and J by 8 bases, with 5 bases left in between. CDR3 size: 13 residues. This clone was found many times. Study members were between about 18 and 95 years old and lived in some 22 US regions. Self-reported history from a screening survey and questionnaire set each donor's cohort. Clones were read by immunoSEQ multiplex PCR, and TCRdb kept only the in-frame ones, dropping some. The top ten hold 1.1% of the sample, which has some 420,000 clones, approximately 92% seen once. The sequencing input was PBMCs or T cells enriched from blood (not recorded which). The chain links TRBV27 to TRBJ1-6; D is uncertain. The receptor comes from a man aged 25-45 years who had recovered from COVID-19. CDR3 protein: CASSLSLDSPLHF. The CDR3 bases are TGTGCCAGCAGTTTATCCCTCGATTCACCCCTCCACTTT.